These 4 T cell receptor beta chains came from one sample sequenced in a study of blood T cell repertoires in COVID-19. This table comes from immunoSEQ multiplex PCR, and its TCRdb copy is limited to in-frame clones, with some not included. Counted here are 56,000 or so clones, roughly 89% occurring once; the ten biggest clones make up approximately 4%. Sequenced sample: peripheral blood. The receptors were gathered from a man aged 50-60 years with acute or convalescent COVID-19.

The chain links TRBV5-1 to TRBJ1-1; D perhaps matches TRBD1 (5 bases). This CDR3 is built from 14 residues. Germline values: CDR1 SGHRS, CDR2 YFSETQ. The V end lost 2 bases, the J end lost 8 bases, and 16 bases lay between the germline ends. The CDR3 loop reads CASSLVGGTPEAFF. DNA for the CDR3: TGCGCCAGCAGCTTAGTAGGAGGGACTCCCGAAGCTTTCTTT.

This chain joins TRBV7-9 and TRBJ1-3; 7 positions agree with TRBD1. The germline V gene encodes CDR1 SEHNR and CDR2 FQNEAQ (reference sequence). The V gene end was trimmed by 5 bases and the J gene end by 4 bases; junction bases not matched to a gene: 2. The CDR3 runs 13 residues. CDR3 sequence: CASSRDRGNTIYF. The CDR3 DNA reads TGTGCCAGCAGCCGGGACAGAGGAAACACCATATATTTT. The whole variable domain, remainder taken from reference TRBV7-9 and TRBJ1-3, is DTGVSQNPRHKITKRGQNVTFRCDPISEHNRLYWYRQTLGQGPEFLTYFQNEAQLEKSRLLSDRFSAERPKGSFSTLEIQRTEQGDSAMYLCASSRDRGNTIYFGEGSWLTVV.

V gene TRBV5-4 combines with J gene TRBJ2-2, with D perhaps matching TRBD1 (6 bases). Trimming removed 2 bases from V and 2 bases from J, with 7 bases in between. CDR1 is SGHNT, CDR2 YYREEE, per germline (reference sequence). The CDR3 totals 14 residues. The CDR3 is CASSLGGNTGELFF. In DNA form, the CDR3 reads TGTGCCAGCAGCTTAGGGGGAAACACCGGGGAGCTGTTTTTT. Full variable domain (outside the CDR3, taken from reference TRBV5-4 and TRBJ2-2): ETGVTQSPTHLIKTRGQQVTLRCSSQSGHNTVSWYQQALGQGPQFIFQYYREEENGRGNFPPRFSGLQFPNYSSELNVNALELDDSALYLCASSLGGNTGELFFGEGSRLTVL.

The genes are TRBV14 and TRBJ2-3; no clear D gene. CDR3 size: 14 residues. The V and J ends lost 6 bases and 0 bases respectively, with 10 bases between them. CDR1 is SGHDN, CDR2 FVKESK, per germline. This CDR3 reads CASRGPVSTDTQYF. CDR3 nucleotides: TGTGCCAGCAGGGGCCCCGTGAGCACAGATACGCAGTATTTT.